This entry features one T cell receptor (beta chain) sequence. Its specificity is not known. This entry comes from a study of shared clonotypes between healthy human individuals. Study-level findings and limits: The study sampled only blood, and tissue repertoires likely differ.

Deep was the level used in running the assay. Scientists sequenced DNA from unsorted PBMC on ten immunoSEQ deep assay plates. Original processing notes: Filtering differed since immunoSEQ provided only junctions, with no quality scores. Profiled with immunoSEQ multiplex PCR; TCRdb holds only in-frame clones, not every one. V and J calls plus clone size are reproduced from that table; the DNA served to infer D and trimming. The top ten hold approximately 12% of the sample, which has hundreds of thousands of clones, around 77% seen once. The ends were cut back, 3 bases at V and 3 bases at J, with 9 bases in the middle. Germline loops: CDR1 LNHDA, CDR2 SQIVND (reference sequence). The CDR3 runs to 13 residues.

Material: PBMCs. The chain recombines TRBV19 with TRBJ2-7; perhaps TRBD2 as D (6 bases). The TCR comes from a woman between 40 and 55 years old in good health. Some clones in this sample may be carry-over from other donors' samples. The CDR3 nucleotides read TGTGCCAGTAGTATGGGCGGGAACTACGAGCAGTACTTC. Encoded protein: CASSMGGNYEQYF.